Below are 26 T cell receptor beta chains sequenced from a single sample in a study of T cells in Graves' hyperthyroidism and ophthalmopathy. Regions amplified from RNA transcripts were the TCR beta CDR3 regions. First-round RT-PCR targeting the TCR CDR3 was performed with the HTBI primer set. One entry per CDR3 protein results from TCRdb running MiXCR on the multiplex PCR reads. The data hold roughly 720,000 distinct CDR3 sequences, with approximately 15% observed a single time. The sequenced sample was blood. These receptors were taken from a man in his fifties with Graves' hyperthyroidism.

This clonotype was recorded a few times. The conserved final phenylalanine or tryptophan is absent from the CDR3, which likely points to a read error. As DNA, the CDR3 is TGTGCCAGCAGCTTGCCCCGGACAGTCAACACCGGGGAGCTGTTTTCT. Its translation is CASSLPRTVNTGELFS. The rearrangement joins TRBV11-1 to TRBJ2-2, with D maybe TRBD1 (6 bases). The ends were cut back, 3 bases at V and 2 bases at J, with 13 bases in the middle. The CDR3 extends over 16 amino acids. Germline V gene sequence: CDR1 SGHAT, CDR2 FQDESV (reference sequence).

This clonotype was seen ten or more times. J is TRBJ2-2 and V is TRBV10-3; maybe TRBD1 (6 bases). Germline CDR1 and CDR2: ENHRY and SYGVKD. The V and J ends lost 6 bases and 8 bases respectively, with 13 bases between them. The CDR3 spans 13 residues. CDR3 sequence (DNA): TGTGCCATCAGGAGCTCGAGGGGGGGGGAGCTGTTTTTT. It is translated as CAIRSSRGGELFF.

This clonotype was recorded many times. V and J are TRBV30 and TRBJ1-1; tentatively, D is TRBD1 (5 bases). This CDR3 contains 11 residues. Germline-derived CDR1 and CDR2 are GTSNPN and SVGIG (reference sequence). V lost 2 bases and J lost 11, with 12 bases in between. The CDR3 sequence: CAWSSGEGAFF. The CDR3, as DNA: TGTGCCTGGAGTTCCGGCGAGGGGGCTTTCTTT.

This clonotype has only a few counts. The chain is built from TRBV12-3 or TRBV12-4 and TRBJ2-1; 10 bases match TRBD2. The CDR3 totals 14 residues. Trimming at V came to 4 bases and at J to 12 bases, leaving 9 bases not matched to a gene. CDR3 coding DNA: TGTGCCAGCAGTTCTCCCCTCGCTAGCGGGAGGCAGTTCTTC. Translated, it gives CASSSPLASGRQFF.

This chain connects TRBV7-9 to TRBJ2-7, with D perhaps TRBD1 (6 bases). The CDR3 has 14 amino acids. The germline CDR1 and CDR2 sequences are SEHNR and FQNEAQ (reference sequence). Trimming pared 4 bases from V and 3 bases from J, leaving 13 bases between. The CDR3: CASSYGTLNYEQYF. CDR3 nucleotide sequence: TGTGCCAGCAGCTACGGGACACTTAACTACGAGCAGTACTTC.

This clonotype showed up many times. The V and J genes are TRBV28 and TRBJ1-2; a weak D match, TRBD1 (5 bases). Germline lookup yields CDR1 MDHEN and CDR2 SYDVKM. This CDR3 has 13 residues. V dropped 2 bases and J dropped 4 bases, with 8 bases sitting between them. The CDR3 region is CASSLPGTYGYTF. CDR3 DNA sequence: TGTGCCAGCAGTTTACCAGGGACCTATGGCTACACCTTC.

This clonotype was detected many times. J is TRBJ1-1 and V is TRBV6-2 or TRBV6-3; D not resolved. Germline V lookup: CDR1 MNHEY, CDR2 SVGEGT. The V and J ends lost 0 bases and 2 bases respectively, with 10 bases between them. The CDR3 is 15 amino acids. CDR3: CASSYSAFPNTEAFF. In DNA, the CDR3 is TGTGCCAGCAGTTACTCCGCATTTCCTAACACTGAAGCTTTCTTT.

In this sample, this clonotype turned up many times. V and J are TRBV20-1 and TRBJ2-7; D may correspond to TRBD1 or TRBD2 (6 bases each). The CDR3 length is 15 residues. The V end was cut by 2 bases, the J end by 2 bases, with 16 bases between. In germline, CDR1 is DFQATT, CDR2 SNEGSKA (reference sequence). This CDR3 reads CSARRSGAGTYEQYF. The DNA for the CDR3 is TGCAGTGCTAGAAGGTCGGGGGCCGGCACCTACGAGCAGTACTTC.

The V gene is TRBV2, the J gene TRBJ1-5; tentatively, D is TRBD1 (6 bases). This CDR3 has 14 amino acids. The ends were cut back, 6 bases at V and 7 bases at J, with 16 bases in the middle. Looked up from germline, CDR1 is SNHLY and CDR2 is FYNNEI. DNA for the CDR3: TGTGCCAGCAGAGCCAACAGGGAGTCACAGCCCCAGCATTTT. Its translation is CASRANRESQPQHF.

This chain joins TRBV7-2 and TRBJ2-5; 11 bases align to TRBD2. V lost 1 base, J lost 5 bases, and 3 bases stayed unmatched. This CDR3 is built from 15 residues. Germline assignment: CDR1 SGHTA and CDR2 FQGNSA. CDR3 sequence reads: CASSLVSGRVETQYF. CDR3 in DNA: TGTGCCAGCAGCTTAGTTAGCGGGAGGGTCGAGACCCAGTACTTC.

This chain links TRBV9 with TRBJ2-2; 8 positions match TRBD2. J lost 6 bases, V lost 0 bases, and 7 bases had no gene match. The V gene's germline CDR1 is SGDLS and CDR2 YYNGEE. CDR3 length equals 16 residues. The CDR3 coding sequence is TGTGCCAGCAGCGTAGAAGCGGGAGCGTTCGCCGGGGAGCTGTTTTTT. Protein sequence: CASSVEAGAFAGELFF.

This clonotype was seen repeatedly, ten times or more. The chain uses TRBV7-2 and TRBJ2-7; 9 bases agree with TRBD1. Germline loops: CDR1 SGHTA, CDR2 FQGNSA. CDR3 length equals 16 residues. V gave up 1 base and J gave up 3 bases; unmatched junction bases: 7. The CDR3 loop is CASSLVALGQGYEQYF. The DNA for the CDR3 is TGTGCCAGCAGCTTAGTAGCCCTGGGACAGGGCTACGAGCAGTACTTC.

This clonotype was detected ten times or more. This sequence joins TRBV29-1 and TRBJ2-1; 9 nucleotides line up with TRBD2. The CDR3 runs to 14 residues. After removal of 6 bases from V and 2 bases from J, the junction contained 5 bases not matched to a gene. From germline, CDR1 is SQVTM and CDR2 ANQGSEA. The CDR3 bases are TGCAGCGTACGGGCTAGCGGGACCTACAATGAGCAGTTCTTC. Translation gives CSVRASGTYNEQFF.

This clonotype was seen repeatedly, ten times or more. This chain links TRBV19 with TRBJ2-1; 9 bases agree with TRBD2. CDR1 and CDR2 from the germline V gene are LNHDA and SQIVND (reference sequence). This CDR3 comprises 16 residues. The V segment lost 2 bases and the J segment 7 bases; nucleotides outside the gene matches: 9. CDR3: CASSIINRGRGNEQFF. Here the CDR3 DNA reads TGTGCCAGTAGTATAATTAATCGCGGGAGGGGTAATGAGCAGTTCTTC.

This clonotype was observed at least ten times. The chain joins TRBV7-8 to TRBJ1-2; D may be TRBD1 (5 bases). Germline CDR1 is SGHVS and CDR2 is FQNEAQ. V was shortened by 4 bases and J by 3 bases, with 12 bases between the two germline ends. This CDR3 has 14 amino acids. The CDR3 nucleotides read TGTGCCAGCAGCTCCCAGGGACTAGACTATGGCTACACCTTC. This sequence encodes CASSSQGLDYGYTF.

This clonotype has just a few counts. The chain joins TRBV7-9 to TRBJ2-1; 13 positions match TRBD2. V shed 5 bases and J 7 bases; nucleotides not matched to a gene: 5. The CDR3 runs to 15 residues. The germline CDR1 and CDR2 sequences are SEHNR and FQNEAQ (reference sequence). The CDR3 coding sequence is TGTGCCAGCAGCCTCGGGACTAGCGGGGAAAATGAGCAGTTCTTC. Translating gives CASSLGTSGENEQFF.

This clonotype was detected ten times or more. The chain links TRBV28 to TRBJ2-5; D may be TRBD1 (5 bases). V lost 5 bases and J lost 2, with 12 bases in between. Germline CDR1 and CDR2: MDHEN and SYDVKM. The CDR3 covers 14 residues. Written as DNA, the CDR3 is TGTGCCAGCAGTCGGCACAGGTCACAAGAGACCCAGTACTTC. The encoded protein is CASSRHRSQETQYF.

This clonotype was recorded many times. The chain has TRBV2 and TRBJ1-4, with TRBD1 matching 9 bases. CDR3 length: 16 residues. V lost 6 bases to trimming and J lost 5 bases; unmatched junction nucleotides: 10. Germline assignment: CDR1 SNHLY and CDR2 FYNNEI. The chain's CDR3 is CASSPGQGLVNEKLFF. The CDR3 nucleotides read TGTGCCAGCAGCCCCGGACAGGGGTTGGTGAATGAAAAACTGTTTTTT.

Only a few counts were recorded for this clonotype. Here the CDR3 DNA reads TGTGCCAGCAGCTTAGTGCACGGGAGCCTAAACACCGGGGAGCTGTTTTTT. Translating it yields CASSLVHGSLNTGELFF. The V call is TRBV7-8, the J call TRBJ2-2, with TRBD2 as a possible D gene (6 bases). Deletions cut 1 base from V and 2 bases from J, with 14 bases between. There are 17 residues in the CDR3. CDR1 and CDR2 from the germline V gene are SGHVS and FQNEAQ. Looking up the rest from reference TRBV7-8 and TRBJ2-2 gives the full variable domain: GAGVSQSPRYKVAKRGQDVALRCDPISGHVSLFWYQQALGQGPEFLTYFQNEAQLDKSGLPSDRFFAERPEGSVSTLKIQRTQQEDSAVYLCASSLVHGSLNTGELFFGEGSRLTVL.

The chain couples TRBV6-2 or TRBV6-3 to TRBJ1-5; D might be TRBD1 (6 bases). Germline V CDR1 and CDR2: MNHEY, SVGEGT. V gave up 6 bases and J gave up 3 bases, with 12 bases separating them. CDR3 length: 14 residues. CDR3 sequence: CASRGRGHNQPQHF. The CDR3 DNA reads TGTGCCAGCAGGGGCAGGGGTCACAATCAGCCCCAGCATTTT.

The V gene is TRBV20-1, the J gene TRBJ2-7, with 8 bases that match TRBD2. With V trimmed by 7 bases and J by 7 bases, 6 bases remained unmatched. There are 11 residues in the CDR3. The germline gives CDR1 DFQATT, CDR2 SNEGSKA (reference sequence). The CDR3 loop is CSGVGGGEQYF. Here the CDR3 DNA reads TGCAGTGGTGTCGGGGGGGGTGAGCAGTACTTC.

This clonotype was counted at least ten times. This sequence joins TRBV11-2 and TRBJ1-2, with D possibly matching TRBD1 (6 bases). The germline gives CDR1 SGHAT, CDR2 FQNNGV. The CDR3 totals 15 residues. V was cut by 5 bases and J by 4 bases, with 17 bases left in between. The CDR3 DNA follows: TGTGCCAGCAGCCGGACCGCAGGGGCCTCCTATGGCTACACCTTC. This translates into CASSRTAGASYGYTF.

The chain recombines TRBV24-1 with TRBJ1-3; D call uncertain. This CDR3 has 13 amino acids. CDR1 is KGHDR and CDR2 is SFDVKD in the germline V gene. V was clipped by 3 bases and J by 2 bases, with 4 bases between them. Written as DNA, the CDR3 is TGTGCCACCAGTGATGACACTGGAAACACCATATATTTT. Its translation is CATSDDTGNTIYF.

The CDR3 region has the DNA TGTGCCAGCAGTTACCGTATGAGTGAGCAGTTCTTC. The encoded protein is CASSYRMSEQFF. The J gene is TRBJ2-1, the V gene TRBV6-2 or TRBV6-3; D is ambiguous. Germline V gene lookup returns CDR1 MNHEY and CDR2 SVGEGT. The CDR3 covers 12 residues. The ends were cut back, 2 bases at V and 9 bases at J, with 8 bases in the middle.

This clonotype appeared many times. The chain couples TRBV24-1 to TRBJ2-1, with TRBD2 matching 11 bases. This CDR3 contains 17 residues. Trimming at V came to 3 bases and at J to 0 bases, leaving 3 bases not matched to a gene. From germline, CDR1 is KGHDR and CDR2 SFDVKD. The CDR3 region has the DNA TGTGCCACCAGTGATGGGACTAGCGGCGCCTCCTACAATGAGCAGTTCTTC. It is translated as CATSDGTSGASYNEQFF.

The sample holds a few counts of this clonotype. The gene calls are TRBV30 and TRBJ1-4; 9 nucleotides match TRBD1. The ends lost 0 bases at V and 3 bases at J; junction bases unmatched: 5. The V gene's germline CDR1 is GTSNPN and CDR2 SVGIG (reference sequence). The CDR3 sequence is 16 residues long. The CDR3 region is CAWSVWDRDPNEKLFF. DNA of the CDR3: TGTGCCTGGAGTGTATGGGACAGGGACCCTAATGAAAAACTGTTTTTT.